This TCR beta chain derives from a study of shared clonotypes between healthy human individuals. TCRdb's copy holds only in-frame clones and misses some; the assay was immunoSEQ multiplex PCR. The sample includes some 2.1 million clones, roughly 94% of them seen just once. Of note for this clone: Its cognate antigen is unknown.

The V gene's germline CDR1 is SGHRS and CDR2 YFSETQ. V lost 4 bases to trimming and J lost 2 bases; unmatched junction nucleotides: 6. The CDR3 has 14 amino acids. General study points: Estimated clonotype richness was generally higher in naive than memory subsets.

This TCR was sampled from a man in his late teens or twenties in good health. Sequencing used naive CD4+ T cells sorted from blood. Subset indicated: CD45RA+ positively selected. This sequence joins TRBV5-1 and TRBJ2-7; 7 bases are a match to TRBD1. The CDR3 DNA reads as TGCGCCAGCAGCAACACCGGGACAGCCTACGAGCAGTACTTC. Protein: CASSNTGTAYEQYF.